This T cell receptor (beta chain) came from a study of T cell repertoires in cytomegalovirus infection. On this clonotype: The antigen is undetermined.

The CDR3 contains 11 residues. Between the trimmed V and J ends, which lost 5 bases and 3 bases, there was a span of 7 bases. CDR1 DFQATT and CDR2 SNEGSKA come from the germline V gene (reference sequence). TCRdb re-derived calls from the reads in MiXCR, one entry per CDR3 protein. The top ten hold 31% of the sample, which has 90,000 to 130,000 distinct CDR3 sequences, 10% seen once. The genes are TRBV20-1 and TRBJ2-5; D gene uncertain. Specimen: PBMCs, sequenced either directly or after in vitro stimulation (not recorded which). The sequence was collected from a human donor in good health (CMV status not recorded). Some clones in this sample may be carry-over from other donors' samples. The CDR3 region is CSAGREETQYF. CDR3 in DNA: TGCAGTGCTGGACGCGAAGAGACCCAGTACTTC.